This note documents a single T cell receptor (beta chain) sequence. What it binds is unknown. It was CD45RO-negative cells, positively selected for CCR7, that made up naive CD8 cells, with terminally differentiated effector memory CD45RA+ cells excluded. The germline V gene has CDR1 SGDLS and CDR2 YYNGEE. The CDR3 extends over 15 amino acids. Trimming removed 4 bases at V and 2 bases at J, with 16 bases between. This sample is drawn from a study of shared clonotypes between healthy human individuals. Study as a whole: Three CD4 naive, three CD4 memory, two CD8 naive and one CD8 memory plate were used per donor. Study-level findings and limits: Sequencing depth was predicted to influence how clonotypes are shared among donors.

Profiling relied on immunoSEQ multiplex PCR, and the TCRdb table lists in-frame clones only, not all of them. Among about 2 million clones listed, over 85% were seen once. This TCR derives from a man aged 18 to 29 in good health. The rearrangement links TRBV9 to TRBJ2-7; no definite D call. Sequences were obtained from naive CD8+ T cells sorted from blood. The CDR3 sequence is CASSPAAVVTYEQYF. The DNA of the CDR3 is TGTGCCAGCAGCCCTGCGGCAGTAGTTACCTACGAGCAGTACTTC.